Listed below are T cell receptor beta chains from one sample, sequenced in a study of shared clonotypes between healthy human individuals. Measured with immunoSEQ multiplex PCR; TCRdb has only the in-frame clones, and not every one. The sample yields about 870,000 clones, more than 85% seen once. Material: naive CD8+ T cells sorted from blood. These receptor sequences come from a man in his thirties or forties in good health. The CDR3 runs from the conserved cysteine through the conserved F or W. Each record gives: D gene, V gene, J gene, clone size, CDR3 protein, CDR3 DNA. The D gene is left open where the match is weak. Some rows have no size entry. The others give once, few or many, or a class for an expanded clone.

-	TRBV6-1	TRBJ2-1	-	CASRDLKPYNEQFF	TGTGCCAGCAGAGATTTAAAACCCTACAATGAGCAGTTCTTC
-	TRBV15	TRBJ2-7	-	CATSVDRGATYEQYF	TGTGCCACCAGCGTAGACCGGGGCGCGACCTACGAGCAGTACTTC
-	TRBV27	TRBJ2-5	-	CASSLSGAEETQYF	TGTGCCAGCAGTTTATCGGGGGCTGAAGAGACCCAGTACTTC
-	TRBV27	TRBJ2-7	-	CASSLWAGGSYEQYF	TGTGCCAGCAGTTTATGGGCAGGTGGGTCCTACGAGCAGTACTTC
-	TRBV7-2	TRBJ2-2	-	CASSLVLYTGELFF	TGTGCCAGCAGCTTAGTACTCTACACCGGGGAGCTGTTTTTT
-	TRBV6-6	TRBJ1-2	-	CASTPGSNYGYTF	TGTGCCAGCACGCCAGGGTCTAACTATGGCTACACCTTC
-	TRBV23-1	TRBJ1-3	-	CASSQYSVRGLNTIYF	TGCGCCAGCAGTCAATATTCTGTCAGGGGATTAAACACCATATATTTT
-	TRBV9	TRBJ2-3	-	CASSGRTVSTDTQYF	TGTGCCAGCAGCGGCAGGACAGTCAGCACAGATACGCAGTATTTT
-	TRBV11-2	TRBJ2-7	-	CASSLAAGLPYEQYF	TGTGCCAGCAGCTTAGCGGCAGGGTTACCCTACGAGCAGTACTTC
-	TRBV7-9	TRBJ2-5	-	CASSPTRQHQETQYF	TGTGCCAGCAGCCCCACTCGACAGCACCAAGAGACCCAGTACTTC
-	TRBV27	TRBJ2-7	-	CASRPLGERSYEQYF	TGTGCCAGCAGGCCGTTGGGGGAACGCTCCTACGAGCAGTACTTC
-	TRBV9	TRBJ1-5	-	CASGGVGNQPQHF	TGTGCCAGTGGGGGGGTAGGCAATCAGCCCCAGCATTTT
-	TRBV7-6	TRBJ2-2	-	CASSLRENPAGELFF	TGTGCCAGCAGCTTAAGGGAGAACCCGGCCGGGGAGCTGTTTTTT
-	TRBV13	TRBJ2-5	once	CASSLTNQETQYF	TGTGCCAGCAGCTTGACTAATCAAGAGACCCAGTACTTC
-	TRBV27	TRBJ1-5	-	CASSFYSNQPQHF	TGTGCCAGCAGTTTCTATAGCAATCAGCCCCAGCATTTT
TRBD2	TRBV4-1	TRBJ2-1	-	CASSPGLGPYNEQFF	TGCGCCAGCAGCCCCGGACTAGGACCCTACAATGAGCAGTTCTTC
-	TRBV30	TRBJ1-1	once	CAWSFGDEAFF	TGTGCCTGGAGCTTCGGAGATGAAGCTTTCTTT
TRBD2	TRBV7-9	TRBJ2-1	-	CASSSRTSGSSYNEQFF	TGTGCCAGCAGCTCTAGGACTAGCGGGAGCTCCTACAATGAGCAGTTCTTC
-	TRBV2	TRBJ2-1	-	CAFHPRKGSYNEQFF	TGTGCCTTCCACCCCCGGAAGGGATCCTACAATGAGCAGTTCTTC
TRBD2	TRBV7-9	TRBJ2-1	-	CASSLLLLAGPDSYNEQFF	TGTGCCAGCAGCTTATTGCTTCTAGCGGGACCCGACTCCTACAATGAGCAGTTCTTC
TRBD2	TRBV29-1	TRBJ2-7	-	CSVVGAGAIPWEQYF	TGCAGCGTTGTGGGAGCGGGAGCTATCCCTTGGGAGCAGTACTTC
-	TRBV11-2	TRBJ2-7	-	CASSSDTYEQYF	TGTGCCAGCAGCTCGGACACTTACGAGCAGTACTTC
-	TRBV7-9	TRBJ2-5	-	CASSPPAWETQYF	TGTGCCAGCAGTCCGCCCGCGTGGGAGACCCAGTACTTC
-	TRBV7-3	TRBJ2-5	-	CASSLVGGETQYF	TGTGCCAGCAGCCTGGTAGGGGGGGAGACCCAGTACTTC
TRBD2	TRBV27	TRBJ2-3	-	CASSSIAGAPTDTQYF	TGTGCCAGCAGCTCCATAGCGGGTGCCCCCACAGATACGCAGTATTTT
-	TRBV19	TRBJ2-7	-	CASRGEYEQYF	TGTGCCAGTAGGGGGGAATACGAGCAGTACTTC
TRBD1	TRBV30	TRBJ2-7	once	CAWRTGQSYEQYF	TGTGCCTGGCGCACGGGACAGTCCTACGAGCAGTACTTC
-	TRBV6-1	TRBJ1-1	-	CASRRYGRDTEAFF	TGTGCCAGCAGGAGGTATGGCAGGGACACTGAAGCTTTCTTT
TRBD1	TRBV13	TRBJ1-1	-	CASSLGDRGAFF	TGTGCCAGCAGCTTAGGGGACAGGGGAGCTTTCTTT
-	TRBV27	TRBJ1-2	once	CASMREGMDREGDGYTF	TGTGCCAGCATGAGGGAGGGGATGGATCGGGAGGGGGATGGCTACACCTTC
-	TRBV7-9	TRBJ1-1	-	CASSFLKGDCFF	TGTGCCAGCAGCTTCCTCAAAGGAGACTGCTTCTTT
-	TRBV6-5	TRBJ1-2	many	CASSLLGGFDGYTF	TGTGCCAGCAGCCTATTGGGGGGGTTTGATGGCTACACCTTC
-	TRBV5-1	TRBJ2-1	-	CASSLLINNEQFF	TGCGCCAGCAGCTTGTTGATAAACAATGAGCAGTTCTTC
TRBD2	TRBV11-2	TRBJ2-3	-	CASSNLAGEADYSDTQYF	TGTGCCAGCAGCAACTTAGCGGGAGAGGCCGACTATAGCGATACGCAGTATTTT
-	TRBV7-6	TRBJ2-2	-	CASSLGLLKGELFF	TGTGCCAGCAGCTTAGGGCTACTCAAGGGGGAGCTGTTTTTT
-	TRBV6-6	TRBJ2-1	-	CASSYWRVDNEQFF	TGTGCCAGCAGTTACTGGAGGGTTGACAATGAGCAGTTCTTC
TRBD2	TRBV7-9	TRBJ2-1	-	CASTGQREAYNEQFF	TGTGCCAGCACCGGACAGCGGGAGGCATACAATGAGCAGTTCTTC
-	TRBV28	TRBJ2-2	-	CASSPGLGELFF	TGTGCCAGCAGCCCTGGTCTCGGGGAGCTGTTTTTT
TRBD2	TRBV4-1	TRBJ2-1	-	CASSQDRLAGTGSYNEQFF	TGCGCCAGCAGCCAAGATCGACTAGCGGGGACGGGATCCTACAATGAGCAGTTCTTC
-	TRBV7-6	TRBJ2-1	-	CASSRLMVGVLYNEQFF	TGTGCCAGCAGCCGACTAATGGTGGGGGTCCTCTACAATGAGCAGTTCTTC
-	TRBV14	TRBJ2-2	-	CASSRTGTTDYNTGELFF	TGTGCCAGCAGCAGAACAGGAACGACAGATTATAACACCGGGGAGCTGTTTTTT
-	TRBV12-5	TRBJ2-4	-	CASGPDLSIQYF	TGTGCTAGTGGTCCCGATCTTAGCATTCAGTACTTC
TRBD2	TRBV15	TRBJ2-7	-	CATSRESGRTYEQYF	TGTGCCACCAGCAGAGAAAGCGGGAGGACCTACGAGCAGTACTTC
TRBD2	TRBV10-3	TRBJ2-7	-	CAIKPSGNIYEQYF	TGTGCCATCAAGCCTAGCGGGAACATCTACGAGCAGTACTTC
-	TRBV29-1	TRBJ2-3	-	CSVVSGESTDTQYF	TGCAGCGTTGTGTCTGGGGAAAGCACAGATACGCAGTATTTT
TRBD1	TRBV5-1	TRBJ2-1	-	CASSLGQGGDEQFF	TGCGCCAGCAGCTTGGGACAGGGTGGCGATGAGCAGTTCTTC
TRBD2	TRBV7-9	TRBJ2-2	-	CASSLVQREITGELFF	TGTGCCAGCAGCTTAGTGCAGCGGGAGATCACCGGGGAGCTGTTTTTT
-	TRBV7-8	TRBJ2-2	-	CASRQARIRNTGELFF	TGTGCCAGCAGACAAGCCCGTATCAGGAACACCGGGGAGCTGTTTTTT
-	TRBV5-1	TRBJ2-7	-	CASSYDAIGSYEQYF	TGCGCCAGCAGCTATGATGCAATAGGCTCCTACGAGCAGTACTTC
TRBD1	TRBV28	TRBJ1-2	once	CASSLRGQGPFLYGYTF	TGTGCCAGCAGTTTACGGGGACAGGGGCCCTTTCTATACGGCTACACCTTC
-	TRBV27	TRBJ2-7	-	CASSLSSGGGHEQYF	TGTGCCAGCAGTTTAAGTAGCGGAGGGGGCCACGAGCAGTACTTC
-	TRBV11-2	TRBJ2-5	once	CASSLDVLETQYF	TGTGCCAGCAGCTTAGACGTTTTAGAGACCCAGTACTTC
-	TRBV29-1	TRBJ2-7	-	CSVGSRTTVEQYF	TGCAGCGTTGGCAGCAGGACGACTGTGGAGCAGTACTTC
-	TRBV10-3	TRBJ2-7	-	CAISELSGREAYEQYF	TGTGCCATCAGTGAACTTTCCGGCAGGGAGGCCTACGAGCAGTACTTC
-	TRBV6-1	TRBJ2-1	-	CASSTRTVGEQFF	TGTGCCAGCAGTACACGGACAGTAGGTGAGCAGTTCTTC
-	TRBV6-5	TRBJ1-1	-	CASAGTSIFGTEAFF	TGTGCCAGCGCGGGGACTTCAATCTTCGGCACTGAAGCTTTCTTT
-	TRBV6-5	TRBJ2-5	-	CASSTREVGTQYF	TGTGCCAGCAGTACAAGGGAGGTCGGGACCCAGTACTTC
-	TRBV23-1	TRBJ2-7	-	CASSQSPRRAPFLLSSYEQYF	TGCGCCAGCAGTCAATCGCCCCGCAGGGCCCCTTTCCTCCTTAGCTCCTACGAGCAGTACTTC